These 22 T cell receptor beta chains share one sample of origin, sequenced in a study of blood T cell repertoires in COVID-19. TCRdb's table, derived via immunoSEQ multiplex PCR, lists solely in-frame clones and lacks some. This sample yields 360,000 or so clones, of which roughly 90% are seen a single time; under 3% belongs to the top ten. Input material: PBMCs or T cells enriched from blood (not recorded which). Every receptor here comes from a woman younger than 45 who had recovered from COVID-19.

This clone has just one count. V is TRBV29-1 and J is TRBJ2-2; 7 bases line up with TRBD1. Germline values: CDR1 SQVTM, CDR2 ANQGSEA. V dropped 1 base and J dropped 2; count of bases not matched to a gene: 7. The CDR3 totals 16 residues. The CDR3 region has the DNA TGCAGCGTTGAAGGCGGTGACAGGGATAACACCGGGGAGCTGTTTTTT. Its protein product is CSVEGGDRDNTGELFF.

This rearrangement joins TRBV7-9 to TRBJ2-7; D is undetermined. From germline, CDR1 is SEHNR and CDR2 FQNEAQ (reference sequence). V lost 4 bases to trimming and J lost 2 bases, with 6 bases between them. The CDR3 has 12 residues. CDR3 loop: CASSSRAYEQYF. The CDR3 DNA reads TGTGCCAGCAGCTCCCGGGCCTACGAGCAGTACTTC.

The chain joins TRBV2 to TRBJ1-2; D not resolved. Trimming took 0 bases from V and 8 from J, leaving 4 bases between them. Germline loops: CDR1 SNHLY, CDR2 FYNNEI. This CDR3 is built from 11 residues. CDR3 sequence reads: CASSEALGYTF. The CDR3 region has the DNA TGTGCCAGCAGTGAAGCGCTAGGCTACACCTTC.

This clone is a singleton in its sample. V and J are TRBV4-1 and TRBJ1-4, with D perhaps TRBD1 (5 bases). This CDR3 has 16 residues. Germline lookup yields CDR1 MGHRA and CDR2 YSYEKL. Trimming cost V 1 base and J 4 bases, with 13 bases left between them. CDR3 region: CASSQGTQGGNEKLFF. The DNA of the CDR3 is TGCGCCAGCAGCCAAGGGACGCAGGGAGGTAATGAAAAACTGTTTTTT.

The CDR3 region is CASSESPTGKSSYEQYF. CDR3 sequence (DNA): TGTGCCAGCAGTGAATCCCCCACAGGGAAGTCCTCCTACGAGCAGTACTTC. The gene calls are TRBV25-1 and TRBJ2-7; tentatively, D is TRBD1 (6 bases). Deletions cut 1 base from V and 0 bases from J, with 16 bases between. The CDR3 contains 17 residues. The germline CDR1 and CDR2 sequences are MGHDK and SYGVNS.

The chain links TRBV7-9 to TRBJ1-6; weak D call: TRBD1 (5 bases). The V gene lost 5 bases and the J gene lost 10 bases, with 21 bases spanning the gap. Germline lookup yields CDR1 SEHNR and CDR2 FQNEAQ (reference sequence). The CDR3 sequence is 16 residues long. In DNA, the CDR3 is TGTGCCAGCAGCCACCCCGCGGAGGGGTTGGCCTCACCCCTCCACTTT. Its translation: CASSHPAEGLASPLHF.

The rearrangement uses TRBV2 and TRBJ2-5; no definite D call. Trimming took 3 bases from V and 2 from J, leaving 13 bases between them. This CDR3 is built from 15 residues. The germline gives CDR1 SNHLY, CDR2 FYNNEI. CDR3 DNA: TGTGCCAGCAGTGACGTGCTTGCGCGGCAAGAGACCCAGTACTTC. Translated, it gives CASSDVLARQETQYF. Drawing the rest from reference TRBV2 and TRBJ2-5, the complete variable domain is EPEVTQTPSHQVTQMGQEVILRCVPISNHLYFYWYRQILGQKVEFLVSFYNNEISEKSEIFDDQFSVERPDGSNFTLKIRSTKLEDSAMYFCASSDVLARQETQYFGPGTRLLVL.

This clone has only a few counts. V is TRBV2 and J is TRBJ1-3; D possibly corresponds to TRBD1 (6 bases). The CDR3 contains 16 residues. The ends were cut back, 6 bases at V and 0 bases at J, with 15 bases in the middle. Looked up from germline, CDR1 is SNHLY and CDR2 is FYNNEI. CDR3 bases: TGTGCCAGCAGCCGCCCGGACAGTAACTCTGGAAACACCATATATTTT. Its translation is CASSRPDSNSGNTIYF.

The CDR3 sequence: CASNSDRAGYTF. The DNA of the CDR3 is TGTGCCAGCAACTCAGACAGGGCTGGCTACACCTTC. The chain recombines TRBV12-3 or TRBV12-4 with TRBJ1-2, with 7 bases matching TRBD1. The CDR3 is 12 amino acids. Germline trimming cut 7 bases from V and 7 bases from J; bases unmatched to any gene: 6.

CDR3 protein: CASSFRPGSDTQYF. The DNA for the CDR3 is TGTGCCAGCAGCTTCCGACCCGGGTCAGATACGCAGTATTTT. This chain joins TRBV7-2 and TRBJ2-3; D unresolved. Germline V gene sequence: CDR1 SGHTA, CDR2 FQGNSA. The CDR3 extends over 14 amino acids. V shed 3 bases and J shed 4 bases, with 11 bases lying between them.

J is TRBJ2-3 and V is TRBV2; TRBD1 agrees at 8 bases. CDR1 and CDR2 from the germline V gene are SNHLY and FYNNEI. This CDR3 is built from 15 residues. V gave up 5 bases and J gave up 3 bases; unmatched junction bases: 7. The CDR3 DNA reads as TGTGCCAGCAGTCTTCGGACAGGGACGACAGATACGCAGTATTTT. Translating it yields CASSLRTGTTDTQYF.

The chain couples TRBV7-2 to TRBJ2-7; 8 bases are shared with TRBD2. Germline V gene lookup returns CDR1 SGHTA and CDR2 FQGNSA. With V trimmed by 3 bases and J by 0 bases, 4 bases remained unmatched. This CDR3 contains 15 residues. The CDR3 nucleotides are TGTGCCAGCAGCTTCTCGGGGGGGGTCTCCTACGAGCAGTACTTC. It translates to CASSFSGGVSYEQYF.

The chain employs TRBV5-1 and TRBJ2-5; 9 bases are a match to TRBD2. J was trimmed by 0 bases and V by 6 bases; bases with no gene match: 6. Germline V gives CDR1 SGHRS, CDR2 YFSETQ. This CDR3 contains 15 residues. The CDR3, as DNA: TGCGCCAGCAAGGTCGCGGGGGGGTACCAAGAGACCCAGTACTTC. Amino acid sequence: CASKVAGGYQETQYF.

This clone was detected only a few times. The rearrangement links TRBV2 to TRBJ2-5; unclear D gene. CDR1 and CDR2 (germline): SNHLY, FYNNEI. Trimming cost V 2 bases and J 4 bases, with 5 bases left between them. There are 12 residues in the CDR3. The CDR3 reads CASSENRETQYF. CDR3 in DNA: TGTGCCAGCAGTGAAAATCGAGAGACCCAGTACTTC. The variable domain in full, completed from reference TRBV2 and TRBJ2-5, reads EPEVTQTPSHQVTQMGQEVILRCVPISNHLYFYWYRQILGQKVEFLVSFYNNEISEKSEIFDDQFSVERPDGSNFTLKIRSTKLEDSAMYFCASSENRETQYFGPGTRLLVL.

This clone was observed a handful of times. The J gene is TRBJ2-2, the V gene TRBV7-3, with D tentatively TRBD1 (6 bases). Trimming stripped 7 bases from V and 1 base from J, with 10 bases between. The germline V gene has CDR1 SGHTA and CDR2 FQGTGA. This CDR3 has 14 residues. The CDR3 DNA follows: TGTGCCAGCACCCTGGGACAGAACACCGGGGAGCTGTTTTTT. Its translation: CASTLGQNTGELFF.

This clone was detected only a few times. The genes are TRBV10-3 and TRBJ1-5; D perhaps matches TRBD1 (5 bases). The germline V gene encodes CDR1 ENHRY and CDR2 SYGVKD. The germline V and J ends were trimmed by 7 bases and 10 bases, with 17 bases remaining between them. There are 13 residues in the CDR3. The CDR3 protein is CAIKGAGGSPQHF. Written as DNA, the CDR3 is TGTGCCATCAAAGGCGCGGGGGGAAGCCCCCAGCATTTT.

V is TRBV27 and J is TRBJ1-3; tentative D call: TRBD1 (5 bases). This CDR3 has 15 amino acids. V was cut by 5 bases and J by 0 bases, with 11 bases left in between. From germline, CDR1 is MNHEY and CDR2 SMNVEV (reference sequence). The CDR3 spells CASSTNRNSGNTIYF. The DNA of the CDR3 is TGTGCCAGCAGTACAAACAGGAACTCTGGAAACACCATATATTTT.

As regards this clone: Additional DNA sequences in this sample encode the identical CDR3. CDR3 DNA sequence: TGCGCCAGCAGTCGTACAGGGTCCTACGAGCAGTACTTC. This sequence encodes CASSRTGSYEQYF. J is TRBJ2-7 and V is TRBV5-1; a weak D match, TRBD1 (6 bases). The CDR3 extends over 13 amino acids. CDR1 SGHRS and CDR2 YFSETQ come from the germline V gene. V gave up 5 bases and J gave up 1 base, with 10 bases separating them.

This chain uses TRBV6-4 with TRBJ1-4, with TRBD1 as a possible D gene (6 bases). The CDR3 has 15 residues. The V gene lost 6 bases and the J gene lost 3 bases, with 14 bases spanning the gap. Germline CDR1 and CDR2: MRHNA and SNTAGT. CDR3 sequence (DNA): TGTGCCAGCAGGGCGGGGGGCCAGCCTAATGAAAAACTGTTTTTT. Translation gives CASRAGGQPNEKLFF.

The chain couples TRBV5-4 to TRBJ2-2, with 9 bases matching TRBD1. The CDR3 is 14 residues long. Losses at the gene ends were 4 bases for V and 6 bases for J; bases not matched to a gene: 4. Germline V CDR1 and CDR2: SGHNT, YYREEE (reference sequence). The CDR3 region is CASSLQGAPGELFF. The CDR3 DNA follows: TGTGCCAGCAGCCTACAGGGGGCTCCCGGGGAGCTGTTTTTT.

This chain uses TRBV5-1 with TRBJ1-3; 12 positions agree with TRBD1. The V gene end was trimmed by 2 bases and the J gene end by 4 bases; junction bases not matched to a gene: 13. From germline, CDR1 is SGHRS and CDR2 YFSETQ. The CDR3 sequence is 19 residues long. CDR3 sequence reads: CASSFQIIGTGGDGNTIYF. CDR3 DNA sequence: TGCGCCAGCAGCTTCCAGATCATCGGGACAGGGGGCGACGGAAACACCATATATTTT.

This chain connects TRBV30 to TRBJ1-2; D not certain. V was cut by 3 bases and J by 6 bases, with 14 bases left in between. CDR3 size: 13 residues. Germline-derived CDR1 and CDR2 are GTSNPN and SVGIG (reference sequence). The CDR3, as DNA: TGTGCCTGGAGGCTGGTAGGAGGAAATGGCTACACCTTC. Protein product: CAWRLVGGNGYTF.